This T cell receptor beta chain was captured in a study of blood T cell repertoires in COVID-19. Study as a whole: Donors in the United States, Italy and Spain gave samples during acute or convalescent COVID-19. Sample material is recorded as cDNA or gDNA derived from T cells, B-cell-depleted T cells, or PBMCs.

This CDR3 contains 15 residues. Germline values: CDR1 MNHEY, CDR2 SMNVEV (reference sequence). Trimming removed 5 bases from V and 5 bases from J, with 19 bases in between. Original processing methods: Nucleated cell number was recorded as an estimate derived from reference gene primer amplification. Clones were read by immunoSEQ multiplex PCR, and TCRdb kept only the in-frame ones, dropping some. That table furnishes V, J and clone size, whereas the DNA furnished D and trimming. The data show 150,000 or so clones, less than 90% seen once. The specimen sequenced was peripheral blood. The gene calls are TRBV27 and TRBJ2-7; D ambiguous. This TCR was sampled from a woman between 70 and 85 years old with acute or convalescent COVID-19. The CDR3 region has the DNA TGTGCCAGCAGTCCACTGCTGACATTATCTCACGAGCAGTACTTC. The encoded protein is CASSPLLTLSHEQYF.